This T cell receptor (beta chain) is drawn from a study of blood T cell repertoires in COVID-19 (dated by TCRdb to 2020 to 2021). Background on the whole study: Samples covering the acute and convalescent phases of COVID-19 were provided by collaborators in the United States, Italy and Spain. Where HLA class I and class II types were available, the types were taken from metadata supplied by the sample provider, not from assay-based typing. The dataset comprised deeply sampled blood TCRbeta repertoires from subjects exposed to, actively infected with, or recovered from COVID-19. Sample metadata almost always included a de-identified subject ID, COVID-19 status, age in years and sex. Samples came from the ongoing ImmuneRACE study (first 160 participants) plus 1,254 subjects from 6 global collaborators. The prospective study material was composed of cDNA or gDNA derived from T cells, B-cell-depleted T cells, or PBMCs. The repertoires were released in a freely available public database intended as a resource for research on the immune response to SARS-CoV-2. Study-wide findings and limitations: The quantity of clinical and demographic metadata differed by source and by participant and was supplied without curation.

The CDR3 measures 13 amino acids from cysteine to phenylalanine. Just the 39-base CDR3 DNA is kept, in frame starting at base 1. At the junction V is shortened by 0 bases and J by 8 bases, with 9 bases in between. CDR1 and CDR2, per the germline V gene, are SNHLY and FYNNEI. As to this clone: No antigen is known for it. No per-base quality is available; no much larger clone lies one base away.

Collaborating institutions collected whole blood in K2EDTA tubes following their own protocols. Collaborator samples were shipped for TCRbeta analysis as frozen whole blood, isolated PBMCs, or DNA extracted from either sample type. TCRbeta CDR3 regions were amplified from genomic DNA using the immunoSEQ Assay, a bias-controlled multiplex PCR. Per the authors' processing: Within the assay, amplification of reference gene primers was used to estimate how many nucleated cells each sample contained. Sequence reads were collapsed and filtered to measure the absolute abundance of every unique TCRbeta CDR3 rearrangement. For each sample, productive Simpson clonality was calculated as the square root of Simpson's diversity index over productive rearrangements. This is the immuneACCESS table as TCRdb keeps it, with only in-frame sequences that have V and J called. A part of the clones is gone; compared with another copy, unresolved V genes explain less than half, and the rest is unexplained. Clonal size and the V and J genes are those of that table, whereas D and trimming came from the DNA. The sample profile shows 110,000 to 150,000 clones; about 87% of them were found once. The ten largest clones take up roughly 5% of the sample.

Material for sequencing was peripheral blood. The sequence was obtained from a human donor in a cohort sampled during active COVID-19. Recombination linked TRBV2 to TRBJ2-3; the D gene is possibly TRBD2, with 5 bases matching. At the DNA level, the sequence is TGTGCCAGCAGTGAAGCGAGGGTAGCTACGCAGTATTTT. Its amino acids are CASSEARVATQYF.